This TCR beta chain emerged from a study of OX40 agonist ivuxolimab in advanced cancers. Turning to the study itself: From about 23 to 85 years was the age range, with a mean of about 54 years, and about 83% were male.

The V gene lost 4 bases and the J gene lost 5 bases, with 14 bases spanning the gap. The CDR3 consists of 14 residues. Germline V gene data show CDR1 as MGHRA and CDR2 as YSYEKL. Study results and limitations: Expansion of clones was among the lowest in partial responders at 0.1-3.0 mg/kg.

Worth noting for this clone: Antigen unknown.

Sequencing used immunoSEQ multiplex PCR; TCRdb keeps in-frame clones, though not all of them. The table shows tens of thousands of clones, with roughly 73% occurring only once. The source was CD4+ or CD8+ T cells sorted from blood, collected in a trial of the OX40 agonist ivuxolimab. This clonotype originated in an adult with an advanced solid tumor such as melanoma, head and neck, liver or kidney cancer. The chain employs TRBV4-1 and TRBJ1-2; tentative D call: TRBD1 (6 bases). The CDR3 spells CASSPNMQGYGYTF. CDR3 bases: TGCGCCAGCAGCCCAAATATGCAGGGGTATGGCTACACCTTC.